This entry describes one T cell receptor (beta chain). Antigen specificity is unknown. At the end of nine to ten days of culture, CD4+ T cells were isolated. BNT162b2 vaccine or mRNA-1273 vaccine was given to participants in two doses. The repertoire was sequenced with immunoSEQ multiplex PCR; TCRdb's copy has only in-frame clones and lacks some. The sample has 50,000 to 70,000 clones, 65% to 80% seen once. This specimen belongs to a study of vaccination effects on CD4 cells after COVID-19. Study findings and constraints: The study found marked clonal contraction of infection- and vaccine-induced clones late after vaccination.

The specimen was CD4+ T cells from PBMCs cultured without peptide, collected after COVID-19 vaccination. The TCR sequence derives from a human donor who received a COVID-19 vaccine.

CDR3 sequence (DNA): TGTGCCAGCAGCACATATCGGGGGGACACCGGGGAGCTGTTTTTT. Translated: CASSTYRGDTGELFF. The V and J genes are TRBV6-6 and TRBJ2-2; 7 bases map to TRBD2. The CDR3 is 15 residues long. CDR1 is MNHNY, CDR2 SVGAGI, per germline (reference sequence). V dropped 6 bases and J dropped 3; count of bases not matched to a gene: 7.